These T cell receptor beta chains were read from a single sample in a study of cytomegalovirus exposure and HLA in healthy donors. Sequenced by immunoSEQ multiplex PCR; TCRdb stores in-frame clones only, minus some. The data hold approximately 100,000 clones, with 76% observed a single time. The specimen sequenced was PBMCs. These receptors all stem from a woman in her fifties or sixties in good health and CMV-seropositive. Each CDR3 is given with its conserved first and last residue. D genes are given only for firm matches. Where a row states a size, it is once, few, many or the class of an expanded clone; other rows omit it.

D: .; V: TRBV5-1; J: TRBJ1-3; size: .; CDR3: CASSLDVAGSGNTIYF; DNA: TGCGCCAGCAGCCTGGACGTAGCTGGCTCTGGAAACACCATATATTTT
D: TRBD1; V: TRBV19; J: TRBJ2-1; size: .; CDR3: CASSTLGQGTYNEQFF; DNA: TGTGCCAGTAGTACCCTCGGACAGGGGACCTACAATGAGCAGTTCTTC
D: TRBD1; V: TRBV19; J: TRBJ1-5; size: .; CDR3: CASSLQGWQPQHF; DNA: TGTGCCAGTAGTCTACAGGGGTGGCAGCCCCAGCATTTT
D: .; V: TRBV6-1; J: TRBJ2-7; size: .; CDR3: CASSTTGTYEQYF; DNA: TGTGCCAGCAGTACGACAGGGACTTACGAGCAGTACTTC
D: .; V: TRBV5-1; J: TRBJ2-3; size: .; CDR3: CASSLVQSFSTDTQYF; DNA: TGCGCCAGCAGCTTGGTTCAGTCTTTTAGCACAGATACGCAGTATTTT
D: TRBD1; V: TRBV19; J: TRBJ1-2; size: .; CDR3: CASGQARYGYTF; DNA: TGTGCCAGTGGACAGGCCCGCTATGGCTACACCTTC
D: .; V: TRBV10-2; J: TRBJ2-5; size: .; CDR3: CASSDSAASVGETQYF; DNA: TGCGCCAGCAGTGATAGTGCGGCTAGCGTAGGAGAGACCCAGTACTTC
D: TRBD1; V: TRBV19; J: TRBJ1-5; size: few; CDR3: CASSRGQTEGQPQHF; DNA: TGTGCCAGTAGCCGGGGACAGACAGAGGGTCAGCCCCAGCATTTT
D: TRBD1; V: TRBV7-9; J: TRBJ1-1; size: .; CDR3: CASSLGDRVFTEAFF; DNA: TGTGCCAGCAGCTTGGGGGACAGGGTGTTCACTGAAGCTTTCTTT
D: TRBD1; V: TRBV6-1; J: TRBJ2-7; size: .; CDR3: CASSGDRGRIDEQYF; DNA: TGTGCCAGCAGTGGGGACAGGGGGCGCATCGACGAGCAGTACTTC
D: .; V: TRBV6-5; J: TRBJ2-7; size: .; CDR3: CASSSQAPYEQYF; DNA: TGTGCCAGCAGTTCACAGGCCCCCTACGAGCAGTACTTC
D: .; V: TRBV4-1; J: TRBJ1-5; size: .; CDR3: CASSQVTSNQPQHF; DNA: TGCGCCAGCAGCCAAGTGACATCGAACCAGCCCCAGCATTTT
D: TRBD2; V: TRBV7-8; J: TRBJ2-1; size: .; CDR3: CASSLGASGGVEQFF; DNA: TGTGCCAGCAGCTTAGGGGCTAGCGGGGGGGTTGAGCAGTTCTTC
D: .; V: TRBV7-2; J: TRBJ1-2; size: few; CDR3: CASSHRVDFPYTF; DNA: TGTGCCAGCAGCCACAGGGTGGATTTCCCCTACACCTTC
D: .; V: TRBV10-1; J: TRBJ2-2; size: .; CDR3: CASSDRVGELFF; DNA: TGCGCCAGCAGCGACCGGGTGGGGGAGCTGTTTTTT
D: TRBD2; V: TRBV7-6; J: TRBJ2-7; size: once; CDR3: CASSLKSGDFHEQYF; DNA: TGTGCCAGCAGCTTAAAAAGCGGGGACTTCCACGAGCAGTACTTC
D: .; V: TRBV7-9; J: TRBJ1-1; size: .; CDR3: CASTPRYMNTEAFF; DNA: TGTGCCAGCACCCCTCGATACATGAACACTGAAGCTTTCTTT
D: .; V: TRBV13; J: TRBJ2-5; size: .; CDR3: CASSLMAQEGRRGVRETQYF; DNA: TGTGCCAGCAGCTTAATGGCCCAGGAGGGCAGGAGGGGAGTCCGGGAGACCCAGTACTTC
D: .; V: TRBV6-6; J: TRBJ2-7; size: once; CDR3: CASSLTGGAGTYEQYF; DNA: TGTGCCAGCAGCCTTACAGGGGGGGCGGGAACCTACGAGCAGTACTTC
D: TRBD1; V: TRBV4-2; J: TRBJ2-3; size: .; CDR3: CASRDRTGGAFSTDTQYF; DNA: TGTGCCAGCAGGGACCGGACAGGGGGCGCTTTCTCCACAGATACGCAGTATTTT
D: .; V: TRBV6-5; J: TRBJ1-6; size: .; CDR3: CASRWTDNSPLHF; DNA: TGTGCCAGCCGATGGACAGATAATTCACCCCTCCACTTT
D: .; V: TRBV9; J: TRBJ1-1; size: .; CDR3: CASSPPGKTEAFF; DNA: TGTGCCAGCAGCCCACCCGGGAAAACTGAAGCTTTCTTT
D: .; V: TRBV29-1; J: TRBJ1-1; size: .; CDR3: CSPRVSGLNTEAFF; DNA: TGCAGTCCGAGGGTCAGTGGATTGAACACTGAAGCTTTCTTT
D: .; V: TRBV11-2; J: TRBJ1-2; size: .; CDR3: CASSFGQGSGYTF; DNA: TGTGCCAGCAGCTTTGGGCAGGGGAGTGGCTACACCTTC
D: .; V: TRBV9; J: TRBJ2-3; size: once; CDR3: CASSVGGAQTWTDTQYF; DNA: TGTGCCAGCAGCGTAGGGGGAGCCCAGACTTGGACAGATACGCAGTATTTT
D: .; V: TRBV2; J: TRBJ2-1; size: .; CDR3: CARRVVDSAYNEQFF; DNA: TGTGCCAGGAGAGTCGTTGACAGTGCCTACAATGAGCAGTTCTTC
D: .; V: TRBV15; J: TRBJ1-4; size: .; CDR3: CATSRDGAGPEEKLFF; DNA: TGTGCCACCAGCAGAGATGGGGCAGGCCCGGAGGAAAAACTGTTTTTT
D: TRBD2; V: TRBV4-2; J: TRBJ2-7; size: .; CDR3: CASSQVGTNSYEQYF; DNA: TGTGCCAGCAGCCAAGTCGGGACTAACTCCTACGAGCAGTACTTC
D: TRBD1; V: TRBV11-2; J: TRBJ2-7; size: .; CDR3: CASSFGQENYEQYF; DNA: TGTGCCAGCAGCTTTGGACAGGAGAATTACGAGCAGTACTTC
D: .; V: TRBV29-1; J: TRBJ2-3; size: .; CDR3: CSVGPDTQYF; DNA: TGCAGCGTTGGGCCAGATACGCAGTATTTT
D: .; V: TRBV11-3; J: TRBJ1-6; size: .; CDR3: CASSLERNSPLHF; DNA: TGTGCCAGCAGCTTAGAGAGGAATTCACCCCTCCACTTT
D: .; V: TRBV6-1; J: TRBJ2-7; size: few; CDR3: CASKIASEQYF; DNA: TGTGCCAGCAAAATAGCTTCCGAGCAGTACTTC
D: TRBD2; V: TRBV30; J: TRBJ2-1; size: .; CDR3: CASSRGSGRVPGGEQFF; DNA: TGTGCCTCCTCGAGGGGAAGCGGGAGGGTACCGGGGGGTGAGCAGTTCTTC
D: TRBD1; V: TRBV10-3; J: TRBJ2-5; size: once; CDR3: CAIRQGSQETQYF; DNA: TGTGCCATCAGACAGGGGAGCCAAGAGACCCAGTACTTC
D: TRBD1; V: TRBV5-4; J: TRBJ1-6; size: .; CDR3: CASSKDRGNSPLHF; DNA: TGTGCCAGCAGTAAGGACAGGGGAAATTCACCCCTCCACTTT
D: TRBD1; V: TRBV9; J: TRBJ1-1; size: .; CDR3: CASSANRGRVGDTEAFF; DNA: TGTGCCAGCAGCGCCAACAGGGGCCGCGTGGGGGACACTGAAGCTTTCTTT
D: TRBD2; V: TRBV4-1; J: TRBJ2-1; size: few; CDR3: CASSRGVSGKSYNEQFF; DNA: TGCGCCAGCAGCCGTGGGGTTAGCGGGAAATCCTACAATGAGCAGTTCTTC
D: .; V: TRBV27; J: TRBJ2-7; size: .; CDR3: CASSPGIPDGYEQYF; DNA: TGTGCCAGCAGTCCCGGGATCCCCGATGGCTACGAGCAGTACTTC
D: .; V: TRBV5-6; J: TRBJ1-4; size: .; CDR3: CASSLRGATNEKLFF; DNA: TGTGCCAGCAGCTTGCGCGGTGCAACTAATGAAAAACTGTTTTTT